Sequencing of this TCR beta chain was carried out in a study of blood T cell repertoires in COVID-19. In the original workflow: Estimation of nucleated cell counts was performed using reference gene primer amplification. Sequencing used immunoSEQ multiplex PCR; TCRdb keeps in-frame clones, though not all of them. V, J and clone size derive from that table, while D and trimming were established from the DNA sequence. This sample has around 130,000 clones, with more than 75% found just once. The V gene's germline CDR1 is MNHEY and CDR2 SMNVEV (reference sequence). The length of the CDR3 is 16 residues. J was trimmed by 5 bases and V by 8 bases; bases with no gene match: 16.

J is TRBJ2-7 and V is TRBV27; TRBD2 matches at 9 bases. Input material: peripheral blood. This receptor was obtained from a man in his sixties with acute or convalescent COVID-19. CDR3 bases: TGTGCCAGCGGCGGGACTAGCCTCTCTCATGGGAACGAGCAGTACTTC. This codes for CASGGTSLSHGNEQYF.